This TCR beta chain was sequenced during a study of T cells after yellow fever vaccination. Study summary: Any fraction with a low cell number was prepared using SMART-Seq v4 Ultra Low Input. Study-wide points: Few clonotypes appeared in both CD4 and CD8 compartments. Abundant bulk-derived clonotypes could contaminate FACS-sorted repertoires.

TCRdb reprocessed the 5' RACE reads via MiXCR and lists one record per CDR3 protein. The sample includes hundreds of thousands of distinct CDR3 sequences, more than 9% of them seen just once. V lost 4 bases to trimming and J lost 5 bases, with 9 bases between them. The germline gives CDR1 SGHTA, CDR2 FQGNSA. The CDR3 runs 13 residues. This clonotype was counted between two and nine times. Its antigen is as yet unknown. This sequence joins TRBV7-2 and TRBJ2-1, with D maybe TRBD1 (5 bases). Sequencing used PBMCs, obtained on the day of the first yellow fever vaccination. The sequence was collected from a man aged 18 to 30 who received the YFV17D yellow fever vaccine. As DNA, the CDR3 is TGTGCCAGCAGCTGGGGCAGAAACAATGAGCAGTTCTTC. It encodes CASSWGRNNEQFF.